These 3 T cell receptor beta chains were all obtained from the same sample, sequenced in a study of T cells in Graves' hyperthyroidism and ophthalmopathy. Researchers took RNA transcripts and amplified the TCR beta CDR3 regions from them. The HTBI primer set was used in a first-round RT-PCR of the TCR CDR3. TCRdb reprocessed the multiplex PCR reads via MiXCR and lists one record per CDR3 protein. This table has about 250,000 distinct CDR3 sequences, roughly a quarter appearing once. Input material: blood. These receptors came from a woman in her forties with Graves' ophthalmopathy.

The chain carries TRBV27 and TRBJ1-4; maybe TRBD1 (6 bases). Trimming removed 6 bases from V and 8 bases from J, with 16 bases in between. Per the germline V gene, CDR1 is MNHEY and CDR2 is SMNVEV (reference sequence). The CDR3 is made up of 14 amino acids. CDR3 in amino acids: CASSPGGAREKLFF. CDR3 sequence (DNA): TGTGCCAGCAGCCCGGGGGGGGCGCGGGAAAAACTGTTTTTT.

This clonotype was seen many times. V usage is TRBV27 and J usage is TRBJ1-2; a possible D gene is TRBD1 (6 bases). Germline CDR1 is MNHEY and CDR2 is SMNVEV (reference sequence). The CDR3 runs to 13 residues. The germline V and J ends were trimmed by 5 bases and 4 bases, with 11 bases remaining between them. The CDR3, as DNA: TGTGCCAGCAGTAACCGGGACACCTATGGCTACACCTTC. Encoded protein: CASSNRDTYGYTF.

The table lists this clonotype with many counts. The chain combines TRBV20-1 with TRBJ1-1; D gene unclear. The V gene lost 3 bases and the J gene lost 7 bases, with 12 bases spanning the gap. Germline assignment: CDR1 DFQATT and CDR2 SNEGSKA (reference sequence). The CDR3 runs to 12 residues. CDR3 amino acids: CSARQAGSEAFF. The DNA for the CDR3 is TGCAGTGCTAGGCAGGCTGGGAGTGAAGCTTTCTTT.